A selection of T cell receptor beta chains follows, all from one sample in a study of response to subunit inactivated influenza vaccine. TCRdb reprocessed the RT-PCR reads via MiXCR and lists one record per CDR3 protein. The sample contains about 500,000 distinct CDR3 sequences, approximately 7.8% of which appear only once. The input for sequencing was PBMCs from blood, taken roughly 24 months after vaccination. The receptors come from a man between 45 and 75 years old who received an inactivated influenza vaccine. Both conserved end residues are part of each CDR3. The order of the fields is J gene, CDR3 length, D gene, clone size, V gene, CDR3 protein, CDR3 DNA. The D gene is left open where the match is weak. Clone size is given for some rows only: seen once, a few or many times, or a class if the clone is expanded.

>TRBJ1-1|14|TRBD1|many|TRBV6-1
CASRDDRAPNEAFF
TGTGCCAGCAGGGACGACAGGGCCCCCAATGAAGCTTTCTTT
>TRBJ2-7|15|.|.|TRBV29-1
CSFTSAGTPLRAQYF
TGCAGCTTCACCTCGGCCGGGACCCCATTACGGGCGCAGTACTTC
>TRBJ2-1|15|.|.|TRBV20-1
CSVWRERASYNEQFF
TGCAGTGTTTGGAGGGAACGGGCATCCTACAATGAGCAGTTCTTC
>TRBJ2-7|15|.|many|TRBV11-2
CASSLGYDSSYEQYF
TGTGCCAGCAGCTTAGGGTACGATAGCTCCTACGAGCAGTACTTC
>TRBJ1-2|15|.|many|TRBV14
CASSQDGGSSDGYTF
TGTGCCAGCAGCCAAGACGGCGGATCATCGGATGGCTACACCTTC
>TRBJ2-3|14|.|many|TRBV5-1
CASSLSDPGDTQYF
TGCGCCAGCAGCTTGTCCGACCCCGGGGATACGCAGTATTTT
>TRBJ1-1|13|.|.|TRBV18
CASLGQQNTEAFF
TGTGCCAGCTTAGGACAGCAGAACACTGAAGCTTTCTTT
>TRBJ2-7|15|.|.|TRBV7-2
CASSLSQGGSYEQYF
TGTGCCAGCAGCTTATCCCAGGGAGGCTCCTACGAGCAGTACTTC
>TRBJ2-7|14|TRBD1|many|TRBV5-1
CASSLGQGNHEQYF
TGCGCCAGCAGCTTGGGACAGGGGAACCACGAGCAGTACTTC
>TRBJ1-4|14|.|.|TRBV21-1
CASSKQGANEKLFF
TGTGCCAGCAGCAAACAGGGGGCGAATGAAAAACTGTTTTTT
>TRBJ2-7|15|TRBD2|few|TRBV14
CASSPSWGGSAEQYF
TGTGCCAGCAGCCCATCTTGGGGGGGTTCGGCCGAGCAGTACTTC
>TRBJ2-3|15|.|few|TRBV12-3/TRBV12-4
CASSSDGRRGDTQYF
TGTGCCAGCAGTTCAGACGGAAGACGGGGAGATACGCAGTATTTT
>TRBJ2-7|16|.|many|TRBV7-8
CASSSDLPLESYEQYF
TGTGCCAGCAGCTCCGACCTGCCCTTGGAATCCTACGAGCAGTACTTC
>TRBJ2-1|17|TRBD2|.|TRBV12-3/TRBV12-4
CASIKTSGFSSYNEQFF
TGTGCCAGCATCAAGACTAGCGGGTTTAGCTCCTACAATGAGCAGTTCTTC
>TRBJ2-5|12|.|.|TRBV24-1
CATSAGSVTQYF
TGTGCCACCAGTGCAGGGTCTGTGACCCAGTACTTC
>TRBJ2-7|17|TRBD2|.|TRBV12-3/TRBV12-4
CASSLGGGASGSYEQYF
TGTGCCAGCAGTTTAGGTGGGGGGGCTAGCGGGAGCTACGAGCAGTACTTC
>TRBJ1-1|16|TRBD1|.|TRBV10-3
CAISERLGDRGTEAFF
TGTGCCATCAGTGAAAGGTTAGGGGACAGGGGCACTGAAGCTTTCTTT
>TRBJ2-5|14|.|many|TRBV12-3/TRBV12-4
CASSSSDSEETQYF
TGTGCCAGCAGTTCCTCGGACAGCGAAGAGACCCAGTACTTC
>TRBJ2-3|19|TRBD2|few|TRBV20-1
CSARDRGLAGGTSTDTQYF
TGCAGTGCTAGAGATAGGGGACTAGCGGGAGGTACTAGCACAGATACGCAGTATTTT
>TRBJ1-4|15|TRBD1|few|TRBV27
CASSTRQGLSEKLFF
TGTGCCAGCAGTACCCGACAGGGTTTATCTGAAAAACTGTTTTTT
>TRBJ1-5|15|TRBD1|.|TRBV6-1
CASSRTGLGNQPQHF
TGTGCCAGCAGTCGGACAGGCTTGGGCAATCAGCCCCAGCATTTT
>TRBJ2-7|14|TRBD2|few|TRBV6-2/TRBV6-3
CASSLPSGSKRRYF
TGTGCCAGCAGTCTTCCAAGCGGGAGTAAACGGCGGTACTTC
>TRBJ2-3|16|.|few|TRBV3-1
CASSLSYGSRTDTQYF
TGTGCCAGCAGCCTAAGTTACGGGAGTAGGACAGATACGCAGTATTTT
>TRBJ2-5|19|TRBD2|.|TRBV11-1
CASSLGSRSRLANQETQYF
TGTGCCAGCAGCTTAGGAAGTAGGTCGAGACTAGCGAACCAAGAGACCCAGTACTTC
>TRBJ2-3|14|TRBD2|many|TRBV20-1
CSASPSGRTDTQYF
TGCAGTGCTAGTCCTAGCGGGCGAACAGATACGCAGTATTTT
>TRBJ2-5|13|.|few|TRBV5-1
CASSSLAVETQYF
TGCGCCAGCAGCTCCCTAGCTGTAGAGACCCAGTACTTC
>TRBJ2-5|15|TRBD1|few|TRBV5-1
CASSLATGGQETQYF
TGCGCCAGCAGCTTGGCGACAGGGGGGCAAGAGACCCAGTACTTC
>TRBJ1-1|12|TRBD1|few|TRBV29-1
CSVGGQTSEAFF
TGCAGCGTGGGGGGACAGACAAGTGAAGCTTTCTTT
>TRBJ1-5|14|.|many|TRBV11-2
CASSLEGGGQPQHF
TGTGCCAGCAGCTTAGAAGGAGGGGGGCAGCCCCAGCATTTT
>TRBJ2-3|20|.|many|TRBV28
CASSYPLGAAFSPDPDTQYF
TGTGCCAGCAGCTACCCTTTGGGGGCCGCCTTCTCGCCGGATCCAGATACGCAGTATTTT
>TRBJ2-3|15|TRBD1|.|TRBV12-3/TRBV12-4
CASSFGRGTTDTQYF
TGTGCCAGCAGTTTCGGCAGGGGGACGACAGATACGCAGTATTTT
>TRBJ2-5|16|.|many|TRBV5-6
CASSSRKRTPQETQYF
TGTGCCAGCAGCAGCCGGAAGCGAACACCCCAAGAGACCCAGTACTTC
>TRBJ2-5|13|.|few|TRBV28
CATDRGTQETQYF
TGTGCCACCGATCGGGGCACCCAAGAGACCCAGTACTTC
>TRBJ2-3|16|.|.|TRBV5-1
CASSLAGQSWTDTQYF
TGCGCCAGCAGCTTGGCCGGACAGTCTTGGACAGATACGCAGTATTTT
>TRBJ2-7|14|.|.|TRBV5-4
CASSDGTDPYEQYF
TGTGCCAGCAGCGACGGGACCGACCCCTACGAGCAGTACTTC
>TRBJ1-6|15|TRBD1|few|TRBV7-2
CASSSTTGAASPLHF
TGTGCCAGCAGCTCGACAACAGGGGCAGCTTCACCCCTCCACTTT
>TRBJ2-5|14|.|few|TRBV4-1
CASSQGRLQETQYF
TGCGCCAGCAGCCAAGGGCGGCTCCAAGAGACCCAGTACTTC
>TRBJ2-7|14|.|few|TRBV7-3
CASSLTSDSYEQYF
TGTGCCAGCAGCTTAACTAGCGACTCCTACGAGCAGTACTTC
>TRBJ2-7|16|TRBD1|few|TRBV7-9
CASSFGTGQGVWEQYF
TGTGCCAGCAGCTTCGGAACGGGACAGGGAGTCTGGGAGCAGTACTTC
>TRBJ2-2|16|TRBD1|many|TRBV7-8
CASSLVETGLFGELFF
TGTGCCAGCAGCTTAGTTGAGACAGGGTTGTTTGGGGAGCTGTTTTTT
>TRBJ1-2|12|.|many|TRBV12-3/TRBV12-4
CASSLALPGYTF
TGTGCCAGCAGCCTGGCCCTACCTGGCTACACCTTC
>TRBJ2-2|13|.|.|TRBV18
CASSPVSTGELFF
TGTGCCAGCTCACCAGTCTCCACCGGGGAGCTGTTTTTT